One and the same sample provided the 5 T cell receptor beta chains below, sequenced in a study of beta chain features in type 1 diabetes (dated by TCRdb to the late 2010s). Paper-wide results and their limitations: Type 1 diabetes patients showed a moderate but significant shortening of TCRB CDR3 length in all four CD4+ subsets.

The method behind the library was the immunoSEQ multiplex PCR assay. The High Capacity cDNA Reverse Transcription Kit was used to reverse transcribe all of the isolated RNA, meaning that expressed TCRB transcripts were what got sequenced. TCRdb took over this immuneACCESS table, retaining in-frame rearrangements with V and J assigned. Such tables are incomplete; in checked studies, under half of the missing clones stem from an unresolved V gene, and the remainder is unexplained. The sample table records 500,000 to 800,000 clones; around 12% of these occur just once. The ten largest account for more than 0.1% of the sample. These receptors' antigens are unknown. Sequenced input: naive CD4+ T cells from blood. The label giving this sample's cell subset or site can be read as: true naive CD4+ T cells. The receptors derive from a man aged 25 to 40 with type 1 diabetes.

This clone was seen a few times. V gene TRBV29-1 combines with J gene TRBJ1-4; D gene unclear. Trimming cost V 6 bases and J 0 bases, with 8 bases left between them. Germline-derived CDR1 and CDR2 are SQVTM and ANQGSEA. CDR3 length: 13 amino acids. CDR3 sequence: CSVVLATNEKLFF. CDR3 bases: TGCAGCGTGGTACTCGCAACTAATGAAAAACTGTTTTTT.

There are a few counts of this clone. The V call is TRBV4-3, the J call TRBJ2-3, with 8 bases lining up with TRBD2. The CDR3 is 15 amino acids. Germline trimming cut 1 base from V and 2 bases from J; bases unmatched to any gene: 2. Germline CDR1 is LGHNA and CDR2 is YSLEER. As DNA, the CDR3 is TGCGCCAGCAGCCAAGCTAGCGGGTTCACAGATACGCAGTATTTT. Translating it yields CASSQASGFTDTQYF.

The rearrangement joins TRBV11-2 to TRBJ1-5; D unclear. CDR1 and CDR2 from the germline V gene are SGHAT and FQNNGV. V dropped 8 bases and J dropped 3 bases, with 5 bases sitting between them. CDR3 length: 11 amino acids. The CDR3 is CASSYNQPQHF. The CDR3 DNA follows: TGTGCCAGCTCATACAATCAGCCCCAGCATTTT. The full variable domain, with the rest looked up from reference TRBV11-2 and TRBJ1-5, is EAGVAQSPRYKIIEKRQSVAFWCNPISGHATLYWYQQILGQGPKLLIQFQNNGVVDDSQLPKDRFSAERLKGVDSTLKIQPAKLEDSAVYLCASSYNQPQHFGDGTRLSIL.

CDR3 coding DNA: TGCAGTGCCGGGGGATCGTATGGCTACACCTTC. Residues: CSAGGSYGYTF. This chain connects TRBV20-1 to TRBJ1-2, with a possible D match to TRBD1 (5 bases). V was cut by 6 bases and J by 5 bases, with 10 bases left in between. The CDR3 loop spans 11 amino acids. Per germline, CDR1 DFQATT and CDR2 SNEGSKA (reference sequence).

Only a few counts were recorded for this clone. This rearrangement joins TRBV9 to TRBJ2-3, with D perhaps TRBD1 (5 bases). The V and J ends lost 3 bases and 5 bases respectively, with 13 bases between them. The germline gives CDR1 SGDLS, CDR2 YYNGEE. CDR3 size: 14 residues. The CDR3 DNA sequence: TGTGCCAGCAGCGAGATACCCACAGGAGATACGCAGTATTTT. Protein product: CASSEIPTGDTQYF.